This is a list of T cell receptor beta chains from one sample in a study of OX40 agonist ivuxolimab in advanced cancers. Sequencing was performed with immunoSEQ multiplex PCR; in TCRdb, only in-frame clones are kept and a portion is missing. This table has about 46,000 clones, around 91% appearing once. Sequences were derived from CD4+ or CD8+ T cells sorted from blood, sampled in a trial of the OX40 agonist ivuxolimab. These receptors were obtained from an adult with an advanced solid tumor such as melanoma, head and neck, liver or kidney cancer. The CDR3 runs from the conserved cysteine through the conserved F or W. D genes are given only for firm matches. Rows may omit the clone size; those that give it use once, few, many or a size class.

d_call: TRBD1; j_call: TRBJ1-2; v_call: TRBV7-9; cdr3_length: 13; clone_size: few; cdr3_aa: CASSLVTGDGYTF; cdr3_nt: TGTGCCAGCAGCTTAGTGACAGGGGATGGCTACACCTTC
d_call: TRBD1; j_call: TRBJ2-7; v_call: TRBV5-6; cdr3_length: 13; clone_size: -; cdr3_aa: CASSPTGGYEQYF; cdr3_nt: TGTGCCAGCAGCCCGACAGGGGGCTACGAGCAGTACTTC
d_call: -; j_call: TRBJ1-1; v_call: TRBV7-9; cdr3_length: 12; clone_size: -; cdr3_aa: CASSFTETEAFF; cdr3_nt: TGTGCCAGCAGCTTCACAGAGACTGAAGCTTTCTTT
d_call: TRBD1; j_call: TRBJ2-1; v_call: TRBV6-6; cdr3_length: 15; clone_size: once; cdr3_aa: CASRAGTGLYNEQFF; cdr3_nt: TGTGCCAGCAGAGCCGGGACAGGGTTGTACAATGAGCAGTTCTTC
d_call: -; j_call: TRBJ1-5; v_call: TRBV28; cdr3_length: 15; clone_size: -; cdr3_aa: CASSLVARSSQPQHF; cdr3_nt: TGTGCCAGCAGTTTAGTGGCACGGTCTAGTCAGCCCCAGCATTTT
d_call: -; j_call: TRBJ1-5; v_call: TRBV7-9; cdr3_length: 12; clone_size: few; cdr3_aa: CASSLGGQPQHF; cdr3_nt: TGTGCCAGCAGCTTAGGTGGTCAGCCCCAGCATTTT
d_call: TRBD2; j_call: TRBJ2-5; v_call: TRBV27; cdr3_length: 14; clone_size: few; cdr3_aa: CASRDTREVETQYF; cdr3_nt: TGTGCCAGCAGGGACACCCGGGAGGTTGAGACCCAGTACTTC
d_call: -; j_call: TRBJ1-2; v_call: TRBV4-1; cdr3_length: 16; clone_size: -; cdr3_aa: CASSQEGKGGPYGYTF; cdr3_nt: TGCGCCAGCAGCCAAGAAGGAAAAGGGGGGCCTTATGGCTACACCTTC
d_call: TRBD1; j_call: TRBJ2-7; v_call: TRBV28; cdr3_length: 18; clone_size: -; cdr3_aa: CASSFEATGGLRSYEQYF; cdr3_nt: TGTGCCAGCAGTTTTGAGGCTACAGGGGGCCTTCGGTCCTACGAGCAGTACTTC
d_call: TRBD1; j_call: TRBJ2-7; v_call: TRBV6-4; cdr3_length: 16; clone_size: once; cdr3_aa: CASSDPGQVGSYEQYF; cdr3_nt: TGTGCCAGCAGTGACCCGGGACAGGTCGGCTCCTACGAGCAGTACTTC
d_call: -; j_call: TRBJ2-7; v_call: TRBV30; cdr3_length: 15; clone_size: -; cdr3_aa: CAWSPDGSQYYEQYF; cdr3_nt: TGTGCCTGGAGCCCGGACGGATCGCAATACTACGAGCAGTACTTC
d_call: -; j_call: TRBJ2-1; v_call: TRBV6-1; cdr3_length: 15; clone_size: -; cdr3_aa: CASSEDGSAYNEQFF; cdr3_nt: TGTGCCAGCAGTGAAGATGGGTCGGCCTACAATGAGCAGTTCTTC
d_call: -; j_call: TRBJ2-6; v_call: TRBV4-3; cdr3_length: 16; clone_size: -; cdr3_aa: CASSQGRFSGANVLTF; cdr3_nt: TGCGCCAGCAGCCAAGGTCGATTTTCGGGGGCCAACGTCCTGACTTTC
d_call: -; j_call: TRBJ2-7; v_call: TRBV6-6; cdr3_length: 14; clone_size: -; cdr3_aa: CASSQTGIDYEQYF; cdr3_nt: TGTGCCAGCAGCCAAACAGGAATCGACTACGAGCAGTACTTC
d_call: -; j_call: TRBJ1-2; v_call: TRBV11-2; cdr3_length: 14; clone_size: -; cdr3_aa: CASSSIQEVYGYTF; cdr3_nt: TGTGCCAGCAGCTCCATACAGGAGGTCTATGGCTACACCTTC
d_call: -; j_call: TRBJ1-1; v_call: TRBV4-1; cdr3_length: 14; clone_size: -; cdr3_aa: CASSQVAENTEAFF; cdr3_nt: TGCGCCAGCAGCCAAGTAGCGGAGAACACTGAAGCTTTCTTT
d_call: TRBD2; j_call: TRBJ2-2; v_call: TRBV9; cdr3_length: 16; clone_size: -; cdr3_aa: CASSVGTSGTGGELFF; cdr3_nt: TGTGCCAGCAGCGTAGGGACTAGCGGGACGGGCGGGGAGCTGTTTTTT
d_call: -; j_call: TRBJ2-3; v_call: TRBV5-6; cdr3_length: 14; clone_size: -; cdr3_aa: CASSFGQGTDTQYF; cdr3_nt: TGTGCCAGCAGCTTCGGACAAGGCACAGATACGCAGTATTTT
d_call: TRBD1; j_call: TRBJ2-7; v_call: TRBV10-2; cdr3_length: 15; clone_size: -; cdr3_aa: CASSTTRTGGRGQYF; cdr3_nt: TGCGCCAGCAGTACTACTAGAACAGGGGGACGGGGGCAGTACTTC
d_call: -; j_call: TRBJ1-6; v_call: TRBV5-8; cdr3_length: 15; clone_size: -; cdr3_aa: CASSLERAPNSPLHF; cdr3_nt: TGTGCCAGCAGCTTGGAAAGGGCCCCAAATTCACCCCTCCACTTT
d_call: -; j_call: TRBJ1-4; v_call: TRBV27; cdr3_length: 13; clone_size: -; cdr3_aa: CASSLWPNEKLFF; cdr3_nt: TGTGCCAGCAGTTTATGGCCTAATGAAAAACTGTTTTTT
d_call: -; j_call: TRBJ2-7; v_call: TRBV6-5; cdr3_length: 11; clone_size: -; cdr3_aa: CASVDAGEQYF; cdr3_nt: TGTGCCAGCGTTGACGCGGGCGAGCAGTACTTC
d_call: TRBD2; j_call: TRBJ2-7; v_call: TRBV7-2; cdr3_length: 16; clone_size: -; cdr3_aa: CASSRQKAGGSYEQYF; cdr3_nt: TGTGCCAGCAGCCGACAGAAAGCGGGAGGCTCCTACGAGCAGTACTTC
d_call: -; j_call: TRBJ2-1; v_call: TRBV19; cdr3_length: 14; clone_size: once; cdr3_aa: CASRWVGGSSEQFF; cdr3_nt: TGTGCCAGTAGGTGGGTGGGAGGATCCAGTGAGCAGTTCTTC
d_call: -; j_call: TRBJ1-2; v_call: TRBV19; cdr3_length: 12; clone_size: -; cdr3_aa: CASSDASYGYTF; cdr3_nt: TGTGCCAGTAGTGACGCTAGCTATGGCTACACCTTC
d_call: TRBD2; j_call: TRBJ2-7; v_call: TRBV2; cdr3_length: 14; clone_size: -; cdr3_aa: CASSFLAGVDEQYF; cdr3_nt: TGTGCCAGCAGCTTCCTAGCGGGAGTGGACGAGCAGTACTTC
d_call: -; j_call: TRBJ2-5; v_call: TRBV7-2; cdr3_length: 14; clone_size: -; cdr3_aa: CASSSAWDLGEQYF; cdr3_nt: TGTGCCAGCAGCTCTGCCTGGGACCTGGGGGAGCAGTACTTC
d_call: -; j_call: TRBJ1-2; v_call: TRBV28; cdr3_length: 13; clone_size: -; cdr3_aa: CAGSGGANYGYTF; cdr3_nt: TGTGCCGGGTCCGGGGGGGCTAACTATGGCTACACCTTC
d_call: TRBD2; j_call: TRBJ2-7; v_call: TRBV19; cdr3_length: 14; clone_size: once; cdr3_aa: CASSAGGSSYEQYF; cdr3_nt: TGTGCCAGTAGTGCGGGGGGAAGCTCCTACGAGCAGTACTTC
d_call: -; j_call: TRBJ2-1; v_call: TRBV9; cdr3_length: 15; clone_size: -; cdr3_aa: CASSRTRAQYNEQFF; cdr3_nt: TGTGCCAGCAGCCGTACTAGGGCCCAATACAATGAGCAGTTCTTC